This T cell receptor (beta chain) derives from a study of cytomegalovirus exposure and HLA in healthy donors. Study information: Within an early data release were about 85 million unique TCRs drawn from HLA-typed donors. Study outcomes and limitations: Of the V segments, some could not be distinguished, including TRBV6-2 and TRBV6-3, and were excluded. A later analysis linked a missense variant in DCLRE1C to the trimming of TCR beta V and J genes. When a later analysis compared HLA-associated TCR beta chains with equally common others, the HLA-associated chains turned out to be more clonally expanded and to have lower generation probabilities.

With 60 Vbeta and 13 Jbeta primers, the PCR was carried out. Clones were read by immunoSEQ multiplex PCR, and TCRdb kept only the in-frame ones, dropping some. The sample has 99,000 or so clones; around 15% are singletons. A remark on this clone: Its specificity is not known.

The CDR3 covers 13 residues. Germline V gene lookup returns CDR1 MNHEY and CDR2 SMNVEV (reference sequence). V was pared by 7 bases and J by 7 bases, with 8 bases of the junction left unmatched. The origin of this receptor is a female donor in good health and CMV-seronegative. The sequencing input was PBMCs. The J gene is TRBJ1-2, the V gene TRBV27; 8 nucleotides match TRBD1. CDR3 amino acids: CASIPGGAGGYTF. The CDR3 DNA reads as TGTGCCAGCATCCCAGGGGGCGCGGGTGGCTACACCTTC.